This T cell receptor (beta chain) derives from a study of human T cells and chemical hapten exposure (dated by TCRdb to about 2021). At the level of the whole study: For sensitization, 2% DPC in acetone was applied to a roughly 2 cm by roughly 2 cm area of upper inner arm skin. Libraries were pooled for sequencing, and per-sample TCR yields varied mainly because of small differences in library volumes within the pool. Patients additionally received weekly therapeutic DPC doses to the scalp throughout the approximately 24-week study period. Patch tests used Finn chambers with 0.01% DPC on the upper back, scored after 6 days by International Contact Dermatitis Research Group standards. Alopecia areata with under or over 50% scalp involvement, alopecia totalis and alopecia universalis were represented in the patient cohort, which was mostly female. Blood samples were taken from patients before sensitization (week 0) and at 2, 6 and about 24 weeks after DPC sensitization. The study tracked peripheral blood TCR repertoire changes in vivo during primary and secondary sensitization to the hapten diphenylcyclopropenone (DPC) in alopecia patients. Roughly 30 alopecia patients provided blood for TCR sequencing at one to four time points (pre-sensitization, 2, 6 and 24 weeks).

The time point label of this sample denotes: pre-sensitization, week 0. The sample's treatment or condition, from its label and the paper: therapeutic diphenylcyclopropenone sensitization with weekly scalp DPC. At every patch-test visit, the blood draw took place before the patch test was put on. Eligible patients were aged 18 to 70, diagnosed with alopecia, deemed suitable for DPC therapy, and excluded if pregnant. Total RNA was isolated from unfractionated whole blood collected in Tempus Blood RNA tubes. As regards this clonotype: No cognate antigen has been identified for it. Base qualities were left out, and no much larger clone turns up one base away.

The library was obtained by RACE. The instrument was a NextSeq 500. During library preparation, unique molecular identifiers were attached to individual cDNA molecules so that TCRs could be counted in a quantitative, reproducible way. Each blood RNA sample was used to sequence both TCR alpha and TCR beta chains. The authors' pipeline ran thus. The median number of TCRs per sample was 95,638, ranging from 23,224 to 690,600. V, J and CDR3 annotation of the TCR reads was performed with the Decombinator software suite. Every sample was subsampled to the same number of TCRs (28,000) for the PS versus PT1 abundance plots. TCRs were defined as expanded if absent before sensitization and observed at least eight times at the 2-week time point. Using fastp at Q25 and MiXCR, TCRdb reprocessed the public reads and kept productive beta chains. CDR3 protein duplicates are merged, each entry listing the most common genes and DNA. The V and J calls were not made by the authors but by TCRdb's processing. Within this sample are 95,000 to 100,000 distinct CDR3 sequences, with 9.5% to 14% of them counted one time only. About 3% of the sample rests with the top ten.

From V the trimming removes 3 bases and from J it removes 4 bases, while the gene matches leave 8 bases of the junction unaccounted for. From the cysteine up to the phenylalanine, the CDR3 has a length of 15 residues. Left in the record is the CDR3 DNA by itself, 45 bases read in frame from the first base. Taken from the germline V gene, the CDR1 and CDR2 loops are MNHNS and SASEGT. The research as a whole found: The number of PT1 expanded TCRs positively correlated with patch test score, significant at thresholds 8, 16 and 32 but not 4. DPC sensitization did not change how many TCRs were above 1 in 1000 frequency, and no evidence was found of alterations in global repertoire structure. Significantly more large CDR3 similarity clusters were formed by expanded TCRs than by pre-sensitization or healthy control sets, consistent with antigen-driven responses. Repeated subsampling changed both the strength of the expansion versus patch-test correlation and the threshold at which the correlation became significant. All patients had alopecia, a presumed autoimmune disease, so their immune response might differ from that of healthy individuals.

The specimen was whole blood, collected in connection with sensitization to the hapten diphenylcyclopropenone (DPC). The receptor was isolated from a woman aged 60-75 years with alopecia areata. Some clones in this sample may be carry-over from other donors' samples. Here the chain combines TRBV6-1 and TRBJ1-2; the junction holds 7 bases that match TRBD1. Here the CDR3 is given as CASSDQGGLGYGYTF. The base sequence is TGTGCCAGCAGTGATCAGGGGGGGCTTGGCTATGGCTACACCTTC.